Listed below are T cell receptor beta chains from one sample, sequenced in a study of T cells after yellow fever vaccination. TCRdb recomputed calls from the 5' RACE reads with MiXCR, one row per CDR3 protein. The repertoire holds some 350,000 distinct CDR3 sequences, with 8.7% as singletons. Source: PBMCs, taken on the day of the first yellow fever vaccination. Receptors originate from a young man who received the YFV17D yellow fever vaccine. Both conserved end residues are part of each CDR3.

>TRBJ2-5|TRBV11-3
CASSSSRGSETQYF
>TRBJ2-2|TRBV7-2
CASSLQGANTGELFF
>TRBJ2-5|TRBV20-1
CSARGTGKETQYF
>TRBJ2-7|TRBV7-2
CASSLLAGSYEQYF
>TRBJ1-5|TRBV4-3
CASSRELGGGQPQHF
>TRBJ1-2|TRBV12-3/TRBV12-4
CASSFSGRNYGYTF
>TRBJ2-3|TRBV5-5
CASIPGGGTDTQYF
>TRBJ2-1|TRBV7-2
CASSFSPTPVNEQFF
>TRBJ2-6|TRBV10-2
CASSEVNGANVLTF
>TRBJ2-1|TRBV29-1
CSVEPARTGHEQFF
>TRBJ2-1|TRBV6-2/TRBV6-3
CASSSRTSGGARGSYNEQFF
>TRBJ2-1|TRBV30
CAWSVRGKGHNEQFF
>TRBJ2-2|TRBV7-9
CASTERAPNTGELFF
>TRBJ1-2|TRBV4-1
CASSQDRGDFYGYTF
>TRBJ2-5|TRBV5-1
CASSPDGGQGIVETQYF
>TRBJ1-1|TRBV19
CASTRGLTEAFF
>TRBJ2-5|TRBV5-1
CASTGTGGPETQYF
>TRBJ2-1|TRBV12-3/TRBV12-4
CASSLGTGDEQFF
>TRBJ1-4|TRBV27
CASTTSGGLTEKLFF
>TRBJ1-2|TRBV7-2
CASSFSSGGGWGYTF
>TRBJ2-3|TRBV7-2
CASGTTTDTQYF
>TRBJ2-6|TRBV12-3/TRBV12-4
CASRDPNSGANVLTF
>TRBJ1-4|TRBV2
CASSERWGDEKLFF
>TRBJ1-2|TRBV6-2/TRBV6-3
CASSYADRGGYTF
>TRBJ1-2|TRBV11-2
CASSPSGVDGYTF
>TRBJ2-1|TRBV20-1
CSAQRQDAGSEQFF
>TRBJ1-4|TRBV5-6
CASSLGQNEKLFF
>TRBJ2-5|TRBV6-2/TRBV6-3
CASSYFSAEETQYF
>TRBJ1-6|TRBV10-3
CAISPDEGDSPLHF
>TRBJ1-5|TRBV4-1
CASSQKEGGQGFNQPQHF
>TRBJ2-5|TRBV24-1
CATSDTASGTETQYF
>TRBJ1-1|TRBV7-9
CASSERTGSIAEAFF
>TRBJ2-2|TRBV5-1
CASSLGGTAGELFF
>TRBJ2-5|TRBV9
CASSVAGTGGLETQYF
>TRBJ1-4|TRBV12-3/TRBV12-4
CASTSQEKLFF
>TRBJ2-5|TRBV11-1
CASSRALGGPGYQETQYF
>TRBJ1-2|TRBV5-1
CASSLGTSNYGYTF
>TRBJ1-6|TRBV4-3
CASSLAPTGQNSPLHF
>TRBJ1-1|TRBV20-1
CSARAGTGLNTEAFF
>TRBJ2-5|TRBV10-3
CAISGTQVAQETQYF
>TRBJ1-4|TRBV28
CASSFMRFNEKLFF
>TRBJ2-2|TRBV7-2
CASSSSPRVTGELFF
>TRBJ2-7|TRBV29-1
CSVVWTSYEQYF
>TRBJ1-5|TRBV7-2
CASSNRRGQPQHF
>TRBJ2-5|TRBV20-1
CSAVLNFEVETQYF
>TRBJ2-3|TRBV3-1
CASSQGNSWRTDTQYF
>TRBJ2-1|TRBV6-2/TRBV6-3
CASSYSMTSSYNEQFF